This is a list of T cell receptor beta chains from one sample in a study of blood T cell repertoires in COVID-19. Profiled with immunoSEQ multiplex PCR; TCRdb holds only in-frame clones, not every one. The table includes 350,000 to 450,000 clones, 80% to 90% detected once. The sample was peripheral blood. The receptor source for this set is a man aged 35 to 55 with acute or convalescent COVID-19. CDR3s include the opening cysteine and the closing phenylalanine or tryptophan. A D gene is named only where the DNA matches it firmly. A row's size may be missing; if present it is once, few, many or a size class.

CDR3nt: TGTGCCAGCAGCGCGGACAGGTGGAATCAGCCCCAGCATTTT
CDR3aa: CASSADRWNQPQHF
v_gene: TRBV7-8
d_gene: TRBD1
abundance: .
j_gene: TRBJ1-5

CDR3nt: TGTGCCAGCAGCTTAGGTGCGGTTATCACAGATACGCAGTATTTT
CDR3aa: CASSLGAVITDTQYF
v_gene: TRBV7-9
d_gene: .
abundance: .
j_gene: TRBJ2-3

CDR3nt: TGCAGCGTTAGTGACGGGACTAAGAGCTACAATGAGCAGTTCTTC
CDR3aa: CSVSDGTKSYNEQFF
v_gene: TRBV29-1
d_gene: TRBD2
abundance: .
j_gene: TRBJ2-1

CDR3nt: TGTGCCAGCAGCTTGGTCGAATCTACCTACGAGCAGTACTTC
CDR3aa: CASSLVESTYEQYF
v_gene: TRBV5-6
d_gene: .
abundance: .
j_gene: TRBJ2-7

CDR3nt: TGTGCCAGCAGGCTCCAGGGGGCGGGTTCACCCCTCCACTTT
CDR3aa: CASRLQGAGSPLHF
v_gene: TRBV7-2
d_gene: TRBD1
abundance: .
j_gene: TRBJ1-6

CDR3nt: TGCAGCGTTGGAGGGCAGGCCTACTATTCCTACAATGAGCAGTTCTTC
CDR3aa: CSVGGQAYYSYNEQFF
v_gene: TRBV29-1
d_gene: .
abundance: .
j_gene: TRBJ2-1

CDR3nt: TGCAGCGTATCAGCGGGAAACCTGATCAATGAGCAGTTCTTC
CDR3aa: CSVSAGNLINEQFF
v_gene: TRBV29-1
d_gene: TRBD2
abundance: few
j_gene: TRBJ2-1

CDR3nt: TGTGCCAGCAGCTTACAGGGGAGCTCACCCCTCCACTTT
CDR3aa: CASSLQGSSPLHF
v_gene: TRBV5-4
d_gene: TRBD1
abundance: .
j_gene: TRBJ1-6

CDR3nt: TGTGCCAGCAGCTCGACAGAAATGAACACTGAAGCTTTCTTT
CDR3aa: CASSSTEMNTEAFF
v_gene: TRBV13
d_gene: .
abundance: .
j_gene: TRBJ1-1

CDR3nt: TGTGCCAGCAGTTTAGCGGGAGAGACCCAGTACTTC
CDR3aa: CASSLAGETQYF
v_gene: TRBV28
d_gene: .
abundance: .
j_gene: TRBJ2-5

CDR3nt: TGTGCCAGCAGCCTGGACAGGGGATATGGCTACACCTTC
CDR3aa: CASSLDRGYGYTF
v_gene: TRBV12-3/TRBV12-4
d_gene: TRBD1
abundance: .
j_gene: TRBJ1-2

CDR3nt: TGTGCCAGCAGTGCGACAGGGGGCTATGAAAAACTGTTTTTT
CDR3aa: CASSATGGYEKLFF
v_gene: TRBV27
d_gene: TRBD1
abundance: many
j_gene: TRBJ1-4

CDR3nt: TGCGCCAGCAGCCTTACCGGGACCCGGGGGAACGAGCAGTACTTC
CDR3aa: CASSLTGTRGNEQYF
v_gene: TRBV5-1
d_gene: .
abundance: .
j_gene: TRBJ2-7

CDR3nt: TGTGCCAGCAGTTACGGACTAGCGGGGGGGCCAAGGGATGAGCAGTTCTTC
CDR3aa: CASSYGLAGGPRDEQFF
v_gene: TRBV6-2/TRBV6-3
d_gene: TRBD2
abundance: .
j_gene: TRBJ2-1

CDR3nt: TGTGCCTGGAGTCTGGTACATCGCTATGGCTACACCTTC
CDR3aa: CAWSLVHRYGYTF
v_gene: TRBV30
d_gene: .
abundance: .
j_gene: TRBJ1-2

CDR3nt: TGTGCCAGCAGCTTAAAGGGGGCGAACTATGGCTACACCTTC
CDR3aa: CASSLKGANYGYTF
v_gene: TRBV13
d_gene: TRBD1
abundance: .
j_gene: TRBJ1-2

CDR3nt: TGTGCCACCAGTGATTTGCAGGGGCAGCCCCAGCATTTT
CDR3aa: CATSDLQGQPQHF
v_gene: TRBV24-1
d_gene: .
abundance: .
j_gene: TRBJ1-5

CDR3nt: TGTGCCAGTCAATTGCCAGGGGGGACAGGTATTTCGGGCAATCAGCCCCAGCATTTT
CDR3aa: CASQLPGGTGISGNQPQHF
v_gene: TRBV5-8
d_gene: TRBD1
abundance: .
j_gene: TRBJ1-5

CDR3nt: TGTGCCAGCAGCGTAGCGGGAGGGGGAGATACGCAGTATTTT
CDR3aa: CASSVAGGGDTQYF
v_gene: TRBV2
d_gene: TRBD2
abundance: .
j_gene: TRBJ2-3

CDR3nt: TGTGCCAGCAGCTATGCTAGGAACGAGCAGTACTTC
CDR3aa: CASSYARNEQYF
v_gene: TRBV11-2
d_gene: .
abundance: few
j_gene: TRBJ2-7

CDR3nt: TGTGCCAGTAGTAGGACATTTGACCAGCACACCGGGGAGCTGTTTTTT
CDR3aa: CASSRTFDQHTGELFF
v_gene: TRBV19
d_gene: .
abundance: .
j_gene: TRBJ2-2

CDR3nt: TGTGCCAGCAGCTTGGGGGCAGGGGAGCTGTTTTTT
CDR3aa: CASSLGAGELFF
v_gene: TRBV7-9
d_gene: .
abundance: once
j_gene: TRBJ2-2